What follows describes a single T cell receptor beta chain. No antigen is known for it. This specimen belongs to a study of cytomegalovirus exposure and HLA in healthy donors. The CDR3 spans 15 residues. V was trimmed by 3 bases and J by 11 bases, leaving 23 bases between them. Germline V gives CDR1 SGHDT, CDR2 YYEEEE. 60 Vbeta and 13 Jbeta primers were used in PCR. TCRdb's table, derived via immunoSEQ multiplex PCR, lists solely in-frame clones and lacks some. The repertoire has tens of thousands of clones, 76% of them found once; the top ten carry more than 1.3%. Study-wide findings and caveats: Later genetic work tied a missense DCLRE1C variant to beta-chain V and J trimming.

The sample taken for sequencing was PBMCs. The rearrangement uses TRBV5-6 and TRBJ1-1; perhaps TRBD1 as D (6 bases). The sequence came from a male donor in good health and CMV-seronegative. The CDR3 region is CASSSPRTAFTWAFF. DNA for the CDR3: TGTGCCAGCAGCTCACCGAGGACAGCATTCACCTGGGCTTTCTTT.